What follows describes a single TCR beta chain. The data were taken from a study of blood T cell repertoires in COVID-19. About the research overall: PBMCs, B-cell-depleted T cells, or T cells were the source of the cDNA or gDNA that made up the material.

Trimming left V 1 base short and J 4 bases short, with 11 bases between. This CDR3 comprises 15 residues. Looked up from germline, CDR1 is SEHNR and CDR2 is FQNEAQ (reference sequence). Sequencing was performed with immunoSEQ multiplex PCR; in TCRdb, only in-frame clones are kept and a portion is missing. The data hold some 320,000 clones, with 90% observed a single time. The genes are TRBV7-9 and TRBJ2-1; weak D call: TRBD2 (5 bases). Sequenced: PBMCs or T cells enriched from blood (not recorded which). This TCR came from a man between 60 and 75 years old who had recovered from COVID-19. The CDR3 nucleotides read TGTGCCAGCAGCTTAGAAGGACTGACTTACAATGAGCAGTTCTTC. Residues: CASSLEGLTYNEQFF.